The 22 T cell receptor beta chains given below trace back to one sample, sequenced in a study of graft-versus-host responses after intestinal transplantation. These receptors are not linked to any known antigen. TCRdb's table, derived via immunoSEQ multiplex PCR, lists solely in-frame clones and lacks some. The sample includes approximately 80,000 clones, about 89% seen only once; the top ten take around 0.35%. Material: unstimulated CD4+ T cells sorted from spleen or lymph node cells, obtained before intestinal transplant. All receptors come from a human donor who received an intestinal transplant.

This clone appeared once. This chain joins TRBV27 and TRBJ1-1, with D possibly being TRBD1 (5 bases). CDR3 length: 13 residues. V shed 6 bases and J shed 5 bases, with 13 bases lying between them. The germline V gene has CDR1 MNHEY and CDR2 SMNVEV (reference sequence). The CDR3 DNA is TGTGCCAGCAGGCCCGGAGGGGAGACTGAAGCTTTCTTT. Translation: CASRPGGETEAFF.

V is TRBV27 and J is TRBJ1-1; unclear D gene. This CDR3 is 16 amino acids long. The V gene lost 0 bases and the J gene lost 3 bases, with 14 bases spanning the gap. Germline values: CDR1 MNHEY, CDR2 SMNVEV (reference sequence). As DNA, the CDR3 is TGTGCCAGCAGTTTATCGGTAATCCACCGGGACACTGAAGCTTTCTTT. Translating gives CASSLSVIHRDTEAFF.

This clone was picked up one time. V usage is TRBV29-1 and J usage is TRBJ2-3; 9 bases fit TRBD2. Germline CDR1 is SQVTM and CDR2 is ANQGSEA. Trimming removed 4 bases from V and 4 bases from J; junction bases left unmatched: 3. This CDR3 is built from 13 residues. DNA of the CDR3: TGCAGCGTTGGCCTAGCGGGGTCAGATACGCAGTATTTT. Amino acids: CSVGLAGSDTQYF.

CDR3 region: CASSYAPIGAEAFF. The CDR3 nucleotides are TGTGCCAGCAGTTACGCCCCGATCGGTGCTGAAGCTTTCTTT. The chain carries TRBV6-5 and TRBJ1-1; D ambiguous. The length of the CDR3 is 14 residues. V dropped 2 bases and J dropped 6 bases, with 13 bases sitting between them. CDR1 and CDR2 from the germline V gene are MNHEY and SVGAGI.

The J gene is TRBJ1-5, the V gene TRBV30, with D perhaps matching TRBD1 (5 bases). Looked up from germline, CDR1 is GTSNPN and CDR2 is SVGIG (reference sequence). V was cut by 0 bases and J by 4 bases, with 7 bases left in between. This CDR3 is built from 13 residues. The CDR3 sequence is CAWSVTVNQPQHF. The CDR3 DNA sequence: TGTGCCTGGAGTGTGACAGTAAATCAGCCCCAGCATTTT.

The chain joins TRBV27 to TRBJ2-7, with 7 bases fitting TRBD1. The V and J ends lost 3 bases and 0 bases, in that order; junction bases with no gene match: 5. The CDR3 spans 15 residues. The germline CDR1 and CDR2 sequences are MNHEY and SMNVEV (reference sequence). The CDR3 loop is CASSLRGTASYEQYF. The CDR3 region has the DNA TGTGCCAGCAGTTTGCGAGGGACAGCCTCCTACGAGCAGTACTTC.

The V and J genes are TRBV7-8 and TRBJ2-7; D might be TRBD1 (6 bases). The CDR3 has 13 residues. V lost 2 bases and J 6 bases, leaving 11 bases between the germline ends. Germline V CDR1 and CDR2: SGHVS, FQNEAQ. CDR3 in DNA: TGTGCCAGCAGCTTACTTAGGGGGAGCGAGCAGTACTTC. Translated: CASSLLRGSEQYF.

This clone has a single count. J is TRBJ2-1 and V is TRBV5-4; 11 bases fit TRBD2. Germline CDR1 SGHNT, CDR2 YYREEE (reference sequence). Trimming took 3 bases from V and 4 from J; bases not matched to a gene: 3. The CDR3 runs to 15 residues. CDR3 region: CASSSSGGSYNEQFF. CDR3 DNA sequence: TGTGCCAGCAGCTCTAGCGGGGGGTCGTACAATGAGCAGTTCTTC.

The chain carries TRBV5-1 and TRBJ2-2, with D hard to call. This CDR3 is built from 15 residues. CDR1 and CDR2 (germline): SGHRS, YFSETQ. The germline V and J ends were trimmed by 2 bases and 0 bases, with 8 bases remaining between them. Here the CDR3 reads CASSLTPTNTGELFF. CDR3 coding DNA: TGCGCCAGCAGCTTAACGCCTACGAACACCGGGGAGCTGTTTTTT.

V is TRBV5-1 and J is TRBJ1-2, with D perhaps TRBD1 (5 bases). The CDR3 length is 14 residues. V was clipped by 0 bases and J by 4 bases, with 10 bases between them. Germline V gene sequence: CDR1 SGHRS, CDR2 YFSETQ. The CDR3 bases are TGCGCCAGCAGCTTGGAGGGGATTCGCTATGGCTACACCTTC. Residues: CASSLEGIRYGYTF.

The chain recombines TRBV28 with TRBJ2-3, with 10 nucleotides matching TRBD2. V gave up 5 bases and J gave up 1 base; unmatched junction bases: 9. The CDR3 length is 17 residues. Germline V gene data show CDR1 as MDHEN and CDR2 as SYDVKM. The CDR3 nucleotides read TGTGCCAGCAGTACTAGCGGGGCGTGGGGGGGCACAGATACGCAGTATTTT. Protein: CASSTSGAWGGTDTQYF.

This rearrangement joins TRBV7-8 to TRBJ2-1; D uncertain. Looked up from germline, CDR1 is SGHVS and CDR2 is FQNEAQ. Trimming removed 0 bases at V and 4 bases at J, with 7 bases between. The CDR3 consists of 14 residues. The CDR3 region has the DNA TGTGCCAGCAGCTTAGCCCGGTCGTACAATGAGCAGTTCTTC. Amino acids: CASSLARSYNEQFF.

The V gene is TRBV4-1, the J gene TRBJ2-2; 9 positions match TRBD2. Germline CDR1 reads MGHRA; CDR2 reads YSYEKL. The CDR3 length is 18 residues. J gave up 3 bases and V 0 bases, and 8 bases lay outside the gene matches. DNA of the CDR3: TGCGCCAGCAGCCAAGATCCCCAAGCGGGGGGCGACACCGGGGAGCTGTTTTTT. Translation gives CASSQDPQAGGDTGELFF.

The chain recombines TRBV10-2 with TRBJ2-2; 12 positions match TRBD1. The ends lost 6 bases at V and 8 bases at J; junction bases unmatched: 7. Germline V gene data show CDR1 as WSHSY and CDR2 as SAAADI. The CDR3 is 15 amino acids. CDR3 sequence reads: CASRPGTGGGGELFF. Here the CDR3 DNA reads TGCGCCAGCAGACCCGGGACAGGGGGCGGGGGGGAGCTGTTTTTT.

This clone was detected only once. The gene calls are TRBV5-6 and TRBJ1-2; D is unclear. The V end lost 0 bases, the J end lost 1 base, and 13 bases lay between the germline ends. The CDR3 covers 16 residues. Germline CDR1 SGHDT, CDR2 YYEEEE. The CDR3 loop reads CASSLGVGDLNYGYTF. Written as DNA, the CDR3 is TGTGCCAGCAGCTTGGGAGTCGGGGATCTTAACTATGGCTACACCTTC.

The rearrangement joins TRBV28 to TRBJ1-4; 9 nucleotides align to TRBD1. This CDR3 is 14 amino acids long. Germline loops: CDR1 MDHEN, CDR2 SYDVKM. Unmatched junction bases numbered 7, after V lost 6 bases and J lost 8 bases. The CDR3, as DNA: TGTGCCAGCAGGACTACAGGGGGCTCGGAAAAACTGTTTTTT. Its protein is CASRTTGGSEKLFF.

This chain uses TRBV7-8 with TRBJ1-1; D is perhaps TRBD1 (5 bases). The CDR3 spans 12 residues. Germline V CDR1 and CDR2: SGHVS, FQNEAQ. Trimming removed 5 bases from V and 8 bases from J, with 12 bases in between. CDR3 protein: CASSPGRTEAFF. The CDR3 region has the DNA TGTGCCAGCAGCCCCGGACGGACAGAAGCTTTCTTT.

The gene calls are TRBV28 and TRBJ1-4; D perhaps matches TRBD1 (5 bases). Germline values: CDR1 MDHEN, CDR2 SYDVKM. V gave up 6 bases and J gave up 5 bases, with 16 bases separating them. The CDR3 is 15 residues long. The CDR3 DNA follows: TGTGCCAGCAGCCCGATGGGTGGACAAAATGAAAAACTGTTTTTT. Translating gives CASSPMGGQNEKLFF.

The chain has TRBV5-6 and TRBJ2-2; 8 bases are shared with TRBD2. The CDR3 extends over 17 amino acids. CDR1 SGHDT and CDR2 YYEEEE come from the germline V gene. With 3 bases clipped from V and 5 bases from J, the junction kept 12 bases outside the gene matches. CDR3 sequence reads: CASSWITGTRGTGELFF. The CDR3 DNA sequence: TGTGCCAGCAGCTGGATCACCGGGACTAGAGGGACCGGGGAGCTGTTTTTT.

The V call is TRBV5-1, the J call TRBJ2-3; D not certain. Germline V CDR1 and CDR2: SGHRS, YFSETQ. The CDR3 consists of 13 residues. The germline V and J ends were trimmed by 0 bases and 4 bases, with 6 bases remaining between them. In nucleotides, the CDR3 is TGCGCCAGCAGCTTGGCGTATCCAGATACGCAGTATTTT. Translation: CASSLAYPDTQYF.

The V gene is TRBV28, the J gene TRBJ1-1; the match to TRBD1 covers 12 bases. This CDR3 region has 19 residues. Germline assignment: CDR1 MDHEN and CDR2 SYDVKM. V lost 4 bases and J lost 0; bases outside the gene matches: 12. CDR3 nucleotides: TGTGCCAGCAGTTCTCCCGGGACAGGGGGCTGGGGGATGAACACTGAAGCTTTCTTT. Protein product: CASSSPGTGGWGMNTEAFF. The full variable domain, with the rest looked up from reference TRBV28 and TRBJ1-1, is DVKVTQSSRYLVKRTGEKVFLECVQDMDHENMFWYRQDPGLGLRLIYFSYDVKMKEKGDIPEGYSVSREKKERFSLILESASTNQTSMYLCASSSPGTGGWGMNTEAFFGQGTRLTVV.

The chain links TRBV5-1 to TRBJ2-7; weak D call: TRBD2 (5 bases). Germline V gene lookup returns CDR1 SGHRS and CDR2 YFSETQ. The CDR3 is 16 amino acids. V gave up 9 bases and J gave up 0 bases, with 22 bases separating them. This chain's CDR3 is CATRAAPGVSSYEQYF. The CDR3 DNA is TGCGCCACCCGAGCGGCCCCCGGTGTCAGCTCCTACGAGCAGTACTTC.